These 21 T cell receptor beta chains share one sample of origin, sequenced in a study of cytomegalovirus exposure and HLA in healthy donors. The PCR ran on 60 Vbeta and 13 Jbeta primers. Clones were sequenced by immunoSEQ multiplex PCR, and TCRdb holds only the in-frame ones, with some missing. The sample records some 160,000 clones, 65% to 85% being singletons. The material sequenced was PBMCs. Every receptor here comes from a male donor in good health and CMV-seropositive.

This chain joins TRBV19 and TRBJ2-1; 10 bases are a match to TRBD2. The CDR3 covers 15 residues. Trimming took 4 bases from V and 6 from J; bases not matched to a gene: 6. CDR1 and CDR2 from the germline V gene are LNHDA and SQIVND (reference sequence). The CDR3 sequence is CASSSTSGARNEQFF. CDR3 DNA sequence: TGTGCCAGTAGTAGTACTAGCGGGGCCCGCAATGAGCAGTTCTTC.

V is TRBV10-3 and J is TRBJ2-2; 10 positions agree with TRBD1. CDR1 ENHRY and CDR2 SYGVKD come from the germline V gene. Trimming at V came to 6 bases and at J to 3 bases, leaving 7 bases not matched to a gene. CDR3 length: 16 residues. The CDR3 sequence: CAIRDETGGYTGELFF. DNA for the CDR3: TGTGCCATCAGAGATGAGACAGGGGGCTACACCGGGGAGCTGTTTTTT.

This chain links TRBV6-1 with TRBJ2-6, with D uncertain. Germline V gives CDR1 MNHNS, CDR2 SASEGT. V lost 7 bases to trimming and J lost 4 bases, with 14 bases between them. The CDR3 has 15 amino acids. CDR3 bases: TGTGCCAGCATTAGCCTAACGGAAGGGGCCAACGTCCTGACTTTC. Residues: CASISLTEGANVLTF.

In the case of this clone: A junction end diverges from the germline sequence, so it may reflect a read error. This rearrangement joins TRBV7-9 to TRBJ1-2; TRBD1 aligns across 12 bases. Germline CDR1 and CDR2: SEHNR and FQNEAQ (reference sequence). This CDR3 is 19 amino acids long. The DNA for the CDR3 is TGTTCCAGCAGCTTATTGCCTGGGACAGGGGGCGTTGACCGGTATGGCTACACCTTC. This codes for CSSSLLPGTGGVDRYGYTF.

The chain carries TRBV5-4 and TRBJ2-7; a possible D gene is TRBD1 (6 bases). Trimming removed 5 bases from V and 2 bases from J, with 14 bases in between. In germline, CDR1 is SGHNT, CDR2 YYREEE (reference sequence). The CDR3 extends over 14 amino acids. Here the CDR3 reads CASSRGHSPYEQYF. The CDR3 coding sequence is TGTGCCAGCAGTCGGGGACACTCTCCCTACGAGCAGTACTTC.

CDR3 amino acids: CASSPRGRGEGANTEAFF. The CDR3 DNA sequence: TGTGCCAGCTCACCACGAGGGCGAGGGGAGGGAGCGAACACTGAAGCTTTCTTT. The chain couples TRBV18 to TRBJ1-1, with a possible D match to TRBD1 (5 bases). V was shortened by 1 base and J by 1 base, with 19 bases between the two germline ends. The CDR3 has 18 amino acids. CDR1 is KGHSH, CDR2 LQKENI, per germline.

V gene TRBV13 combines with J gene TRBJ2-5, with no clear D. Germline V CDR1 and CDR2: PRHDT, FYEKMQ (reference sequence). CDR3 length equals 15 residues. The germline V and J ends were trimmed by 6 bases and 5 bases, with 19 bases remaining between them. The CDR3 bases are TGTGCCAGCAGTACCCCCGCAGTCTCCTGGGAGACCCAGTACTTC. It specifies CASSTPAVSWETQYF.

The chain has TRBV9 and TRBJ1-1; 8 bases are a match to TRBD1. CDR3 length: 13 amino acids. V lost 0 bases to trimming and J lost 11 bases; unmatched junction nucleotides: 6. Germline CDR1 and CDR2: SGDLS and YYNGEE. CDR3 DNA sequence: TGTGCCAGCAGCGTAGGAGGACAGGGCAGGGCTTTCTTT. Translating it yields CASSVGGQGRAFF.

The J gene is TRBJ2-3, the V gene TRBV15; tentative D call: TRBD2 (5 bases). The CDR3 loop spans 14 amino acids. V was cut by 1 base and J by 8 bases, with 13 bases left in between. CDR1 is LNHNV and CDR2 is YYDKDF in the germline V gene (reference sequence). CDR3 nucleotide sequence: TGTGCCACCAGCAGAGTCAACCGGGGAGCTACGCAGTATTTT. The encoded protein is CATSRVNRGATQYF.

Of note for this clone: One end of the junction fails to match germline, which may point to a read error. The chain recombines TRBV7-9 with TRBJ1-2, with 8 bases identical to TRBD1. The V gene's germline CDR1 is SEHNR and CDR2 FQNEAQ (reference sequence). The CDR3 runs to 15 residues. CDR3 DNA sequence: TGTTCCAGCAGTTCGGGGACAGGAGTTAACTATGGCTACACCTTC. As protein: CSSSSGTGVNYGYTF.

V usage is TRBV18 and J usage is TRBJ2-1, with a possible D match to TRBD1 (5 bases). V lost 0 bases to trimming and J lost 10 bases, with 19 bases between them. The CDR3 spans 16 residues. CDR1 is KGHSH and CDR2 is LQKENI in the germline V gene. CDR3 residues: CASSPPTAPVYREQFF. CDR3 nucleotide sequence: TGTGCCAGCTCACCACCCACTGCCCCCGTCTACAGGGAGCAGTTCTTC.

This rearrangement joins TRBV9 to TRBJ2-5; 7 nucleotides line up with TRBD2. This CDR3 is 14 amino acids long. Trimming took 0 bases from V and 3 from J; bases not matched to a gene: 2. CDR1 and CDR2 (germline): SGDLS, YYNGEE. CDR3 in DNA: TGTGCCAGCAGCGTAGGGGCGGGAGAAGAGACCCAGTACTTC. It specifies CASSVGAGEETQYF.

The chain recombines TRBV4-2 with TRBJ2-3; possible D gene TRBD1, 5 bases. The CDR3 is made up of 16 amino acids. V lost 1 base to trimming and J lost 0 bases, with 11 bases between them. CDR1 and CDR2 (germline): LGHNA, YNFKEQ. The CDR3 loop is CASSQADRPSTDTQYF. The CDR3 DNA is TGTGCCAGCAGCCAAGCTGACAGACCTAGCACAGATACGCAGTATTTT.

The DNA for the CDR3 is TGTGCCAGCAGCCAAGATCTGGCTAGCGGGGGTCTGGGGCAGTACTTC. Protein sequence: CASSQDLASGGLGQYF. This chain joins TRBV4-2 and TRBJ2-7; 10 nucleotides line up with TRBD2. The trim removed 0 bases at V and 9 bases at J, leaving 11 bases unmatched. Germline V gives CDR1 LGHNA, CDR2 YNFKEQ. The CDR3 is 16 residues long.

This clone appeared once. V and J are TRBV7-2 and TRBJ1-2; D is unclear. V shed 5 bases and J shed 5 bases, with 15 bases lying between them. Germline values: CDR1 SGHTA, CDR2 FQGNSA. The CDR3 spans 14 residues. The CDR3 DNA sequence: TGTGCCAGCAGCGAAGGACTCGCGCGATATGGCTACACCTTC. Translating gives CASSEGLARYGYTF. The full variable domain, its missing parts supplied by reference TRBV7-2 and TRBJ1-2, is GAGVSQSPSNKVTEKGKDVELRCDPISGHTALYWYRQSLGQGLEFLIYFQGNSAPDKSGLPSDRFSAERTGGSVSTLTIQRTQQEDSAVYLCASSEGLARYGYTFGSGTRLTVV.

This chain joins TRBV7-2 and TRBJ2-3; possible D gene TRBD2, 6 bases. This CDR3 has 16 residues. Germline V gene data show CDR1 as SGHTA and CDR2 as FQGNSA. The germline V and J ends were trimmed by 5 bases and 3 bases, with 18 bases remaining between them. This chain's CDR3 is CASSQPAGARTDTQYF. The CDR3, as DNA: TGTGCCAGCAGCCAACCAGCGGGTGCACGGACAGATACGCAGTATTTT.

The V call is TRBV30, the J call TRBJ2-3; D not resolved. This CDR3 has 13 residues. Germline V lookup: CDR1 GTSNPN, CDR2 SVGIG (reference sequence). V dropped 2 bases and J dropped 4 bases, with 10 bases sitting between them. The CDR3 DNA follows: TGTGCCTGGAGTATGAGCAATTCAGATACGCAGTATTTT. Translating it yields CAWSMSNSDTQYF.

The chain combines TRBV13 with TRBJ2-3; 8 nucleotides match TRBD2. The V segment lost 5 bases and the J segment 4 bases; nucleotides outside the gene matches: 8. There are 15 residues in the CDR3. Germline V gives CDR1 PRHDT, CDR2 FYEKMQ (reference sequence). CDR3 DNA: TGTGCCAGCAGCCAAAGCGGGAGATGGGCAGATACGCAGTATTTT. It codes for CASSQSGRWADTQYF.

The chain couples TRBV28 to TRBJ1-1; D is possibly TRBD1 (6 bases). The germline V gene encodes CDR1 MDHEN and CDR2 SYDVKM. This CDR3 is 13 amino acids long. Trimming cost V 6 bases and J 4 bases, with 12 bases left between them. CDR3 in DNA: TGTGCCAGCAGCCCAGGGGCCCGCACTGAAGCTTTCTTT. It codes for CASSPGARTEAFF.

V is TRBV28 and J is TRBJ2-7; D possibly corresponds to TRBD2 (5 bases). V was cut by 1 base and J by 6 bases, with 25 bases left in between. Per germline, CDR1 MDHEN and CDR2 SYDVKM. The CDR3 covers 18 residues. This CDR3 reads CASSLSQRYRESSGEQYF. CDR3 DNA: TGTGCCAGCAGTTTATCTCAACGCTATCGGGAATCCTCCGGCGAGCAGTACTTC.

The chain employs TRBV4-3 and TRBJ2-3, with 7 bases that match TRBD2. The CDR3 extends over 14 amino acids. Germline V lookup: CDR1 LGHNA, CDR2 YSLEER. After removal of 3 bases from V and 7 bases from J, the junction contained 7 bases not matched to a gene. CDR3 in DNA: TGCGCCAGCAGCCAGACGGGAGGACTTAATACGCAGTATTTT. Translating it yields CASSQTGGLNTQYF.